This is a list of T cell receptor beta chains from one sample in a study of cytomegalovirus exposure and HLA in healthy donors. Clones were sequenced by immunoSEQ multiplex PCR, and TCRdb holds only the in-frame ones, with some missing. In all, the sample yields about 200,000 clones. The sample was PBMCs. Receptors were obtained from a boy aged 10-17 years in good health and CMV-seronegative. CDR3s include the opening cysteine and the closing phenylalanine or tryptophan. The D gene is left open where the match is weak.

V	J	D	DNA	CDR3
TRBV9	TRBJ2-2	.	TGTGCCAGCAGCGTAGCTCAGGGGGGGGAGCTGTTTTTT	CASSVAQGGELFF
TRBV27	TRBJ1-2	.	TGTGCCAGCAGTCTCAGGGGATATGGCTACACCTTC	CASSLRGYGYTF
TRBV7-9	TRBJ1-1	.	TGTGCCAGCAGCTCTGGGCCAGAGAACACTGAAGCTTTCTTT	CASSSGPENTEAFF
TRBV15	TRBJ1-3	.	TGTGCCACCAGCAGAGTTGGCCGTGACAGGAACTCTGGAAACACCATATATTTT	CATSRVGRDRNSGNTIYF
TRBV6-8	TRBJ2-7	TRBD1	TGTGCCAGCATAAGACAGGGGAGCTACGAGCAGTACTTC	CASIRQGSYEQYF
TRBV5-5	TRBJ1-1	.	TGTGCCAGCAGACAGGTTGGGATGAACACTGAAGCTTTCTTT	CASRQVGMNTEAFF
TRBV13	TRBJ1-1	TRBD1	TGTGCCAGCAGCTCTCCGGGACAGGGGATCACTGAAGCTTTCTTT	CASSSPGQGITEAFF
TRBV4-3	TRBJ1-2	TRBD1	TGCGCCAGCAGCCAGAGGACAGGGAATGGCTATGGCTACACCTTC	CASSQRTGNGYGYTF
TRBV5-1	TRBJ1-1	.	TGCGCCAGCAGCTTCCTCAGCGCCAACTCTGAAGCTTTCTTT	CASSFLSANSEAFF
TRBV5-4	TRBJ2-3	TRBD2	TGTGCCAGCAGCGGACTCGGAATCGGGAGAGCGGGGGCTAGCACAGATACGCAGTATTTT	CASSGLGIGRAGASTDTQYF
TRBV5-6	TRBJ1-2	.	TGTGCCAGCAGCGCTATTCCCGATGGCTACACCTTC	CASSAIPDGYTF
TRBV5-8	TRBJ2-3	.	TGTGCCAGCAGCTTGGTTGAGCTTTTGCTCGCCGCGGCGGAGGGTACGCAGTATTTT	CASSLVELLLAAAEGTQYF
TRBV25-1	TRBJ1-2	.	TGTGCCAGCAGGGTAGACGGGAGCCCTAACTATGGCTACACCTTC	CASRVDGSPNYGYTF
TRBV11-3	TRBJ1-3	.	TGTGCCAGCAGGATACGCACCCAGGGCCTCTCTGGAAACACCATATATTTT	CASRIRTQGLSGNTIYF
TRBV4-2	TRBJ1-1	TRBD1	TGTGCCAGCAGCGCAACAGGGGGCAGGGCTGAAGCTTTCTTT	CASSATGGRAEAFF
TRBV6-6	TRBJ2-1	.	TGTGCCAGCAGCTCGTACAGGGTCACTGAGCAGTTCTTC	CASSSYRVTEQFF
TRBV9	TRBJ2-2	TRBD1	TGTGCCAGCAGCTCGAACCGGGACAGCCGGAACACCGGGGAGCTGTTTTTT	CASSSNRDSRNTGELFF